The T cell receptor beta chain described here comes from a study of blood T cell repertoires in COVID-19. Per germline, CDR1 SGHNT and CDR2 YYREEE (reference sequence). This CDR3 comprises 13 residues. Trimming pared 3 bases from V and 6 bases from J, leaving 12 bases between. Libraries were prepared by immunoSEQ multiplex PCR; TCRdb keeps only in-frame clonotypes and omits some of them. In the table there are 70,000 to 100,000 clones, roughly 89% of which are singletons. The TCR was taken from a woman aged 60-70 years with COVID-19, enrolled during active disease. This chain joins TRBV5-4 and TRBJ2-5, with D possibly matching TRBD2 (6 bases). Sequences were obtained from peripheral blood. CDR3 amino acids: CASSWDSGKTQYF. CDR3 nucleotide sequence: TGTGCCAGCAGCTGGGACTCGGGAAAGACCCAGTACTTC.